The T cell receptor (beta chain) under discussion was sequenced for a study of T cells in Graves' hyperthyroidism and ophthalmopathy. RNA transcripts gave rise to amplified TCR beta CDR3 regions. Using the HTBI primer set, a first-round RT-PCR was run on the TCR CDR3. A single record per CDR3 protein comes from TCRdb applying MiXCR to the multiplex PCR reads. The sample consists of more than 550,000 distinct CDR3 sequences, around 20% of them appearing once. The V gene end was trimmed by 1 base and the J gene end by 3 bases; junction bases not matched to a gene: 10. Germline V gene data show CDR1 as DFQATT and CDR2 as SNEGSKA (reference sequence). The CDR3 spans 17 residues.

This clonotype originated in a woman aged 45 to 65 with Graves' hyperthyroidism that later progressed to Graves' ophthalmopathy. The chain recombines TRBV20-1 with TRBJ2-2, with TRBD1 identical over 8 bases. Sample: blood. CDR3 bases: TGCAGTGCTAGAGGCAGGGGGCAGCACCTTGACACCGGGGAGCTGTTTTTT. Its translation is CSARGRGQHLDTGELFF.